This T cell receptor (beta chain) came from a study of metastatic and nonmetastatic thyroid tumors. Study-wide background: Malignant thyroid and benign thyroid patients provided blood and tumor or nodule tissue whose repertoires were compared. The study, taken as a whole, reports: When malignant thyroid tumors were compared with benign nodules, TCR beta diversity was reportedly significantly higher in the malignant tumors. This held in both blood and tumor samples.

In its sample, this clone was seen a few times. Its matching antigen is unknown. This may be a read error, as it is one base from a much larger clone. No treatment had been given to any patient before thyroid surgery. V lost 5 bases to trimming and J lost 9 bases; unmatched junction nucleotides: 12. Germline CDR1 is SGHNT and CDR2 is YENEEA. The CDR3 loop spans 15 amino acids. Per the original methods: Using the CDR3 differences seen across clinicopathological groups, the authors built a distant-metastasis classifier for papillary thyroid cancer, which was meant to discriminate distant-metastatic patients. MiXCR reprocessed the PCR reads for TCRdb. The V and J calls reflect TCRdb's pipeline rather than the authors' work. Among roughly 89,000 clones listed, approximately 12% were seen once.

This chain connects TRBV11-3 to TRBJ2-5; 10 nucleotides match TRBD1. The sequence was obtained from a female donor with papillary thyroid cancer or a benign thyroid nodule (not recorded which). Some clones in this sample may be carry-over from other donors' samples. Input material: tumor tissue. DNA for the CDR3: TGTGCCAGCAGCCTTCGACAGGGGGCATGGGAGGCCCAGTACTTC. Its translation is CASSLRQGAWEAQYF.